This TCR beta chain was recovered during a study of spatial heterogeneity in lung cancer. Time point meaning: sample taken at primary tumor resection. The input material, whole RNA from tumor, nontumor lung or frozen PBMC, was sequenced unsorted. TCRdb reprocessed the 5' RACE reads via MiXCR and lists one record per CDR3 protein. The sample holds some 64,000 distinct CDR3 sequences, 7% to 10% seen once. V gave up 4 bases and J gave up 5 bases, with 23 bases separating them. The germline gives CDR1 SGHVS, CDR2 FQNEAQ. This CDR3 spans 18 amino acids. The material was PBMCs, obtained at surgery. The chain combines TRBV7-8 with TRBJ2-2; D not resolved. The TCR was taken from a female donor with early-stage non-small cell lung cancer. For the CDR3, the DNA is TGTGCCAGCAGCTACACTGCCCCCTTAGGAACTTTTACCGGGGAGCTGTTTTTT. Encoded protein: CASSYTAPLGTFTGELFF.